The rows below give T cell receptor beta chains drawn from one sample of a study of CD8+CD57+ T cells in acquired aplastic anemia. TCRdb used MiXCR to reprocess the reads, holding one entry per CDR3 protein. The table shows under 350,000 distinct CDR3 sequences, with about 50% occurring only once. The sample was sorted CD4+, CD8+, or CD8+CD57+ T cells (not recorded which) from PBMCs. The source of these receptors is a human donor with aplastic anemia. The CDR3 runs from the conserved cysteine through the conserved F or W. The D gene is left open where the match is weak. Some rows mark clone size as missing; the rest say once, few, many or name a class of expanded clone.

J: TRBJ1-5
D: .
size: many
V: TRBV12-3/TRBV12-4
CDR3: CASSLERLSNQPQHF
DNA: TGTGCCAGCAGTTTGGAGAGGCTTAGCAATCAGCCCCAGCATTTT

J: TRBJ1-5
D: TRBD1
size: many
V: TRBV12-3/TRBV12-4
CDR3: CASSGQEGPNQPQHF
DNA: TGTGCCAGCAGCGGACAGGAAGGACCCAATCAGCCCCAGCATTTT

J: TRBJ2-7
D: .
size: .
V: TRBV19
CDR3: CASSWDTSYEQYF
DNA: TGTGCCAGTAGTTGGGACACCTCCTACGAGCAGTACTTC

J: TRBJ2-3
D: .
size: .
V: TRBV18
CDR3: CASSPRQGF
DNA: TGTGCCAGCTCACCAAGGCAGGGTTTT

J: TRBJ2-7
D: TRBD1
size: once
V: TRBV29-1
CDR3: CSVDPGQGGPYEQYF
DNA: TGCAGCGTCGACCCGGGACAGGGTGGACCCTACGAGCAGTACTTC

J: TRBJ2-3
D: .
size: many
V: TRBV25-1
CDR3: CASMAHSTDTQYF
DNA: TGTGCCAGCATGGCTCACAGCACAGATACGCAGTATTTT

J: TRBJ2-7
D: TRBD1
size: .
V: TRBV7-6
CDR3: CASRPTGVDEQYF
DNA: TGTGCCAGCAGACCGACAGGGGTAGACGAGCAGTACTTC

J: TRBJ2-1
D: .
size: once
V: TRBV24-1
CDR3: CATSDLGASYNEQFF
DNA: TGTGCCACCAGTGATTTGGGGGCCTCCTACAATGAGCAGTTCTTC

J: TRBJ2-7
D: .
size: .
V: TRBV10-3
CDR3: CAILGPPAYEQYF
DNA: TGTGCCATCCTCGGGCCCCCCGCCTACGAGCAGTACTTC

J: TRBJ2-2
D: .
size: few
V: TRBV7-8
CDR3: CASSLFGRELFF
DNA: TGTGCCAGCAGCTTATTCGGCCGGGAGCTGTTTTTT

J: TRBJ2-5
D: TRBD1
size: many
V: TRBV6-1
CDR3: CASSWTGRETQYF
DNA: TGTGCCAGCAGCTGGACAGGGAGAGAGACCCAGTACTTC